These T cell receptor beta chains were read from a single sample in a study of cytomegalovirus exposure and HLA in healthy donors. This table comes from immunoSEQ multiplex PCR, and its TCRdb copy is limited to in-frame clones, with some not included. The table lists under 200,000 clones. The sample was PBMCs. These receptors originate from a man aged 30 to 45 in good health and CMV-seronegative. CDR3s include the opening cysteine and the closing phenylalanine or tryptophan. A D gene is named only where the DNA matches it firmly.

d_call: NA; j_call: TRBJ1-2; v_call: TRBV9; cdr3_aa: CASSVAKGDGYTF; cdr3_nt: TGTGCCAGCAGCGTAGCTAAAGGGGATGGCTACACCTTC
d_call: TRBD1; j_call: TRBJ1-1; v_call: TRBV28; cdr3_aa: CASARQGGNTEAFF; cdr3_nt: TGTGCCAGTGCGCGACAGGGCGGGAACACTGAAGCTTTCTTT
d_call: TRBD1; j_call: TRBJ1-1; v_call: TRBV9; cdr3_aa: CASSPRRQGPEAFF; cdr3_nt: TGTGCCAGCAGCCCCCGCCGACAGGGGCCCGAAGCTTTCTTT
d_call: NA; j_call: TRBJ1-5; v_call: TRBV6-1; cdr3_aa: CASSALTGVSNQPQHF; cdr3_nt: TGTGCCAGCAGTGCCTTAACAGGCGTGAGCAATCAGCCCCAGCATTTT
d_call: NA; j_call: TRBJ1-1; v_call: TRBV29-1; cdr3_aa: CSVDLNMNTEAFF; cdr3_nt: TGCAGCGTTGATTTGAACATGAACACTGAAGCTTTCTTT
d_call: NA; j_call: TRBJ1-5; v_call: TRBV15; cdr3_aa: CATSREAGLPQHF; cdr3_nt: TGTGCCACCAGCAGAGAAGCCGGTTTGCCCCAGCATTTT
d_call: TRBD1; j_call: TRBJ2-2; v_call: TRBV18; cdr3_aa: CASSPQDRINGELFF; cdr3_nt: TGTGCCAGCTCACCACAGGACAGGATAAACGGGGAGCTGTTTTTT
d_call: TRBD1; j_call: TRBJ1-1; v_call: TRBV19; cdr3_aa: CASSQNRGEAFF; cdr3_nt: TGTGCCAGTAGCCAAAACAGGGGTGAAGCTTTCTTT
d_call: NA; j_call: TRBJ2-5; v_call: TRBV7-9; cdr3_aa: CASSFVPSNQETQYF; cdr3_nt: TGTGCCAGCAGCTTCGTACCTAGTAACCAAGAGACCCAGTACTTC
d_call: NA; j_call: TRBJ1-1; v_call: TRBV7-2; cdr3_aa: CASSLNPRATEAFF; cdr3_nt: TGTGCCAGCAGCTTAAATCCCAGGGCCACTGAAGCTTTCTTT
d_call: TRBD1; j_call: TRBJ1-1; v_call: TRBV28; cdr3_aa: CASSTSGTVGRNTEAFF; cdr3_nt: TGTGCCAGCAGTACGTCCGGGACAGTGGGAAGAAACACTGAAGCTTTCTTT
d_call: NA; j_call: TRBJ2-7; v_call: TRBV6-5; cdr3_aa: CASSYSTVGATYEQYF; cdr3_nt: TGTGCCAGCAGTTACTCCACGGTAGGGGCCACCTACGAGCAGTACTTC
d_call: NA; j_call: TRBJ1-4; v_call: TRBV11-3; cdr3_aa: CASSLYQGHTNEKLFF; cdr3_nt: TGTGCCAGCAGCCTCTACCAGGGACATACCAATGAAAAACTGTTTTTT
d_call: TRBD1; j_call: TRBJ2-5; v_call: TRBV6-5; cdr3_aa: CASSRTGPEETQYF; cdr3_nt: TGTGCCAGCAGTCGGACAGGACCAGAGGAGACCCAGTACTTC
d_call: TRBD2; j_call: TRBJ2-5; v_call: TRBV9; cdr3_aa: CASSVYERLAGGYQETQYF; cdr3_nt: TGTGCCAGCAGCGTTTACGAAAGACTAGCGGGAGGGTACCAAGAGACCCAGTACTTC
d_call: NA; j_call: TRBJ1-5; v_call: TRBV6-1; cdr3_aa: CASSDRGPPSNQPQHF; cdr3_nt: TGTGCCAGCAGTGACAGGGGACCCCCTAGCAATCAGCCCCAGCATTTT
d_call: NA; j_call: TRBJ1-5; v_call: TRBV28; cdr3_aa: CASSLTGMDQPQHF; cdr3_nt: TGTGCCAGCAGTTTAACAGGGATGGACCAGCCCCAGCATTTT
d_call: NA; j_call: TRBJ2-1; v_call: TRBV7-9; cdr3_aa: CASSTLDPAASSYNEQFF; cdr3_nt: TGTGCCAGCAGCACCTTAGATCCAGCGGCTAGCTCCTACAATGAGCAGTTCTTC
d_call: NA; j_call: TRBJ2-6; v_call: TRBV6-5; cdr3_aa: CASSYWASGANVLTF; cdr3_nt: TGTGCCAGCAGTTACTGGGCCTCTGGGGCCAACGTCCTGACTTTC
d_call: TRBD2; j_call: TRBJ2-3; v_call: TRBV5-1; cdr3_aa: CASSLAGNSGSSDTQYF; cdr3_nt: TGCGCCAGCAGCTTGGCAGGGAATAGCGGGAGCTCAGATACGCAGTATTTT
d_call: NA; j_call: TRBJ2-7; v_call: TRBV30; cdr3_aa: CAWSVWHRDYEQYF; cdr3_nt: TGTGCCTGGAGTGTATGGCACAGGGACTACGAGCAGTACTTC
d_call: NA; j_call: TRBJ2-1; v_call: TRBV28; cdr3_aa: CASSPGSYNEQFF; cdr3_nt: TGTGCCAGCAGTCCCGGTTCCTACAATGAGCAGTTCTTC
d_call: NA; j_call: TRBJ2-5; v_call: TRBV11-3; cdr3_aa: CDQGSRLAQYF; cdr3_nt: TGTGATCAGGGGTCAAGACTGGCCCAGTACTTC
d_call: NA; j_call: TRBJ1-5; v_call: TRBV6-5; cdr3_aa: CASSSAIYYSNQPQHF; cdr3_nt: TGTGCCAGCAGTTCAGCTATTTACTATAGCAATCAGCCCCAGCATTTT
d_call: TRBD2; j_call: TRBJ2-1; v_call: TRBV9; cdr3_aa: CASSFSGRDGDEQFF; cdr3_nt: TGTGCCAGCAGTTTTAGCGGGAGGGACGGGGATGAGCAGTTCTTC
d_call: NA; j_call: TRBJ2-7; v_call: TRBV11-3; cdr3_aa: CASSPRVGRDSYEQYF; cdr3_nt: TGTGCCAGCAGCCCCCGGGTTGGTCGGGATTCCTACGAGCAGTACTTC
d_call: TRBD1; j_call: TRBJ1-3; v_call: TRBV4-1; cdr3_aa: CASSPPDRGPENTIYF; cdr3_nt: TGCGCCAGCAGCCCCCCAGACAGGGGGCCTGAAAACACCATATATTTT
d_call: TRBD2; j_call: TRBJ2-2; v_call: TRBV7-2; cdr3_aa: CASSFLSGGAGGELFF; cdr3_nt: TGTGCCAGCAGCTTTTTGAGCGGGGGTGCCGGGGGGGAGCTGTTTTTT
d_call: NA; j_call: TRBJ2-5; v_call: TRBV18; cdr3_aa: CASSPGFQAETQYF; cdr3_nt: TGTGCCAGCTCACCTGGGTTCCAGGCGGAGACCCAGTACTTC
d_call: NA; j_call: TRBJ1-4; v_call: TRBV18; cdr3_aa: CASSPGIQQNEKLFF; cdr3_nt: TGTGCCAGCTCCCCGGGGATACAGCAGAATGAAAAACTGTTTTTT
d_call: TRBD2; j_call: TRBJ2-3; v_call: TRBV7-2; cdr3_aa: CASSSKLAGGPDTQYF; cdr3_nt: TGTGCCAGCAGCTCGAAACTAGCGGGGGGGCCAGATACGCAGTATTTT
d_call: NA; j_call: TRBJ2-2; v_call: TRBV27; cdr3_aa: CASSLTLGQGTGELFF; cdr3_nt: TGTGCCAGCAGTTTGACCCTCGGGCAGGGCACCGGGGAGCTGTTTTTT
d_call: TRBD1; j_call: TRBJ1-1; v_call: TRBV6-6; cdr3_aa: CASTHRGYTEAFF; cdr3_nt: TGTGCCAGCACTCACAGGGGCTACACTGAAGCTTTCTTT
d_call: NA; j_call: TRBJ2-3; v_call: TRBV18; cdr3_aa: CASSPRRGPPDTQYF; cdr3_nt: TGTGCCAGCTCACCACGGAGGGGGCCCCCAGATACGCAGTATTTT
d_call: NA; j_call: TRBJ2-7; v_call: TRBV6-5; cdr3_aa: CAAGRELAYEQYF; cdr3_nt: TGTGCCGCGGGCCGGGAGCTTGCCTACGAGCAGTACTTC
d_call: TRBD2; j_call: TRBJ2-2; v_call: TRBV7-6; cdr3_aa: CASSLGGEGTAGELFF; cdr3_nt: TGTGCCAGCAGCTTAGGAGGGGAGGGAACCGCCGGGGAGCTGTTTTTT
d_call: NA; j_call: TRBJ1-1; v_call: TRBV11-2; cdr3_aa: CASSLGGPEAFF; cdr3_nt: TGTGCCAGCAGCTTAGGGGGGCCTGAAGCTTTCTTT
d_call: TRBD1; j_call: TRBJ1-2; v_call: TRBV4-3; cdr3_aa: CASSQRQGQYGYTF; cdr3_nt: TGCGCCAGCAGCCAACGACAGGGACAATATGGCTACACCTTC
d_call: NA; j_call: TRBJ2-7; v_call: TRBV6-6; cdr3_aa: CASSYSTATYEQYF; cdr3_nt: TGTGCCAGCAGTTACTCGACAGCTACCTACGAGCAGTACTTC
d_call: NA; j_call: TRBJ2-3; v_call: TRBV25-1; cdr3_aa: CATGDRADGGTQYF; cdr3_nt: TGTGCCACCGGCGACAGGGCGGACGGGGGTACGCAGTATTTT
d_call: NA; j_call: TRBJ1-4; v_call: TRBV30; cdr3_aa: CAWNLGTPNEKLFF; cdr3_nt: TGTGCCTGGAACCTCGGGACTCCTAATGAAAAACTGTTTTTT
d_call: NA; j_call: TRBJ2-4; v_call: TRBV5-4; cdr3_aa: CASSLNGNRAKNIQYF; cdr3_nt: TGTGCCAGCAGCTTGAACGGGAATCGGGCCAAAAACATTCAGTACTTC
d_call: NA; j_call: TRBJ1-6; v_call: TRBV4-1; cdr3_aa: CASSQDLTGLNSPLHF; cdr3_nt: TGCGCCAGCAGCCAAGATCTAACAGGGCTTAATTCACCCCTCCACTTT
d_call: TRBD2; j_call: TRBJ2-7; v_call: TRBV11-2; cdr3_aa: CASSLVSSGGESYEQYF; cdr3_nt: TGTGCCAGCAGCTTAGTGTCTAGCGGGGGGGAATCCTACGAGCAGTACTTC
d_call: NA; j_call: TRBJ1-5; v_call: TRBV19; cdr3_aa: CASSNGVGGASNQPQHF; cdr3_nt: TGTGCCAGTAGTAATGGGGTTGGGGGGGCCAGCAATCAGCCCCAGCATTTT
d_call: NA; j_call: TRBJ1-1; v_call: TRBV10-2; cdr3_aa: CASSEQANTEAFF; cdr3_nt: TGCGCCAGCAGTGAGCAAGCTAACACTGAAGCTTTCTTT
d_call: TRBD1; j_call: TRBJ2-3; v_call: TRBV9; cdr3_aa: CASSRTGGETHTQYF; cdr3_nt: TGTGCCAGCAGCCGAACAGGGGGAGAGACCCATACGCAGTATTTT
d_call: NA; j_call: TRBJ2-7; v_call: TRBV11-2; cdr3_aa: CASRHTGGRGYEQYF; cdr3_nt: TGTGCCAGCAGACATACGGGGGGCCGGGGCTACGAGCAGTACTTC
d_call: TRBD1; j_call: TRBJ2-5; v_call: TRBV18; cdr3_aa: CASSLISQGEERRETQYF; cdr3_nt: TGTGCCAGCTCACTAATATCACAGGGGGAGGAAAGAAGAGAGACCCAGTACTTC
d_call: NA; j_call: TRBJ1-2; v_call: TRBV5-4; cdr3_aa: CASSFGGSFGYTF; cdr3_nt: TGTGCCAGCAGCTTTGGAGGATCATTTGGCTACACCTTC